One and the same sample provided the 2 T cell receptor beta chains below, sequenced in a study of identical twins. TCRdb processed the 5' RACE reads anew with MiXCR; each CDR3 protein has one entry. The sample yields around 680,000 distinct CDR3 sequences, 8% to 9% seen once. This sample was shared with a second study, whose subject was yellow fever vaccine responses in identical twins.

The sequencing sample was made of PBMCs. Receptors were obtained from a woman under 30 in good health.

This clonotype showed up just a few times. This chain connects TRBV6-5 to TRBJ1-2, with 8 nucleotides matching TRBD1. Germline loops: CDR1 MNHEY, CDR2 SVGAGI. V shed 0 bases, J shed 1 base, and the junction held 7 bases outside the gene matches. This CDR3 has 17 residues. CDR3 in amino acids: CASSYSIAGGDNYGYTF. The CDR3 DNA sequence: TGTGCCAGCAGTTACTCGATAGCAGGGGGCGATAACTATGGCTACACCTTC.

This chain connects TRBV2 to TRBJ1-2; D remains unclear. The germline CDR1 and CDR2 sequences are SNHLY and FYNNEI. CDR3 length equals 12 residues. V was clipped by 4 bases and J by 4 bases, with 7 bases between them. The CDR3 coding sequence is TGTGCCAGCAGTGGGGTGGGCTATGGCTACACCTTC. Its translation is CASSGVGYGYTF.